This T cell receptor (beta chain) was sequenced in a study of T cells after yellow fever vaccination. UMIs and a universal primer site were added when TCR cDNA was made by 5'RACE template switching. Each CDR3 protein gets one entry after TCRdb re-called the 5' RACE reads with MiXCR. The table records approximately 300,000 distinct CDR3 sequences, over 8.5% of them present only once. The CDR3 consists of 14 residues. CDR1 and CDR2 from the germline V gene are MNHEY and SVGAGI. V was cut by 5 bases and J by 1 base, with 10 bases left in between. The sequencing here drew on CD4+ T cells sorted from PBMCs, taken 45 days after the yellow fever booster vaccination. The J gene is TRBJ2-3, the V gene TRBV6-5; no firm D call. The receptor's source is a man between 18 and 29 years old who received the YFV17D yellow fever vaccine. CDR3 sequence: CASSERMGTDTQYF. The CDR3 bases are TGTGCCAGCAGTGAGAGGATGGGCACAGATACGCAGTATTTT.